What follows are 15 T cell receptor beta chains derived from one specimen sequenced in a study of CD8 T cells in Susac syndrome. RNA was extracted with the RNeasy kit, and a quantity of about 0.5 to 1 ug was reverse transcribed using random hexamers. TCRdb called the immunoSEQ multiplex PCR reads again in MiXCR, with one record for every CDR3 protein. The repertoire holds roughly 150,000 distinct CDR3 sequences, with approximately 94% as singletons. The sequencing sample was made of CD8+ T cells from PBMCs. These receptors all come from a human donor with multiple sclerosis.

The chain combines TRBV13 with TRBJ1-2; perhaps TRBD1 as D (5 bases). Trimming left V 5 bases short and J 6 bases short, with 19 bases between. Germline V lookup: CDR1 PRHDT, CDR2 FYEKMQ (reference sequence). The CDR3 has 15 amino acids. The DNA of the CDR3 is TGTGCCAGCAGCCCGGGGAAGGGACGGTTTCATGGCTACACCTTC. Its protein is CASSPGKGRFHGYTF.

The J gene is TRBJ1-5, the V gene TRBV28; TRBD1 might be the D (6 bases). Trimming shortened V by 5 bases and J by 7 bases, and 15 bases separated the two germline ends. The CDR3 has 14 amino acids. CDR1 and CDR2 (germline): MDHEN, SYDVKM. CDR3 protein: CASSSHRVDQPQHF. CDR3 in DNA: TGTGCCAGCAGTAGCCACAGGGTGGACCAGCCCCAGCATTTT.

The chain links TRBV20-1 to TRBJ2-2, with D perhaps matching TRBD1 (6 bases). Trimming pared 0 bases from V and 9 bases from J, leaving 20 bases between. This CDR3 is built from 16 residues. Germline V CDR1 and CDR2: DFQATT, SNEGSKA (reference sequence). The chain's CDR3 is CSARDVQGEASRELFF. Here the CDR3 DNA reads TGCAGTGCTAGAGACGTACAGGGCGAGGCATCGCGGGAGCTGTTTTTT.

The chain employs TRBV30 and TRBJ2-7; 8 nucleotides line up with TRBD1. Germline V gene data show CDR1 as GTSNPN and CDR2 as SVGIG (reference sequence). J gave up 3 bases and V 4 bases, and 11 bases lay outside the gene matches. The CDR3 sequence is 15 residues long. CDR3 bases: TGTGCCTGGACCCCCCCGGGGACAGGCATCTACGAGCAGTACTTC. This encodes CAWTPPGTGIYEQYF.

The chain joins TRBV6-5 to TRBJ2-7; 7 bases map to TRBD1. With 8 bases clipped from V and 2 bases from J, the junction kept 9 bases outside the gene matches. This CDR3 comprises 14 residues. Germline assignment: CDR1 MNHEY and CDR2 SVGAGI. This CDR3 is CASGTAYGTYEQYF. DNA of the CDR3: TGTGCCAGCGGGACAGCCTACGGGACCTACGAGCAGTACTTC.

The chain uses TRBV13 and TRBJ2-1, with 7 bases identical to TRBD1. The CDR3 contains 14 residues. V was clipped by 5 bases and J by 2 bases; unmatched bases: 3. From germline, CDR1 is PRHDT and CDR2 FYEKMQ (reference sequence). CDR3 sequence reads: CASSQGQTYNEQFF. For the CDR3, the DNA is TGTGCCAGCAGCCAGGGACAGACCTACAATGAGCAGTTCTTC.

This chain links TRBV28 with TRBJ2-7; D not resolved. Germline CDR1 MDHEN, CDR2 SYDVKM. This CDR3 spans 12 amino acids. Trimming left V 9 bases short and J 7 bases short, with 16 bases between. The CDR3, as DNA: TGTGCCAGTCAACACCTCAACTGGGAGCAGTACTTC. Amino acid sequence: CASQHLNWEQYF.

The V and J genes are TRBV15 and TRBJ2-7, with D possibly TRBD1 on 5 matching bases. Trimming left V 3 bases short and J 0 bases short, with 12 bases between. This CDR3 has 15 amino acids. Germline V gene lookup returns CDR1 LNHNV and CDR2 YYDKDF (reference sequence). The CDR3 DNA is TGTGCCACCAGCAGCGGACAACATTCCTCCTACGAGCAGTACTTC. This translates into CATSSGQHSSYEQYF.

The chain carries TRBV29-1 and TRBJ1-2; D is possibly TRBD1 (6 bases). Trimming shortened V by 7 bases and J by 6 bases, and 18 bases separated the two germline ends. This CDR3 comprises 13 residues. The germline gives CDR1 SQVTM, CDR2 ANQGSEA. The CDR3 protein is CSASQGKVDGYTF. The CDR3 nucleotides read TGCAGCGCGTCACAGGGAAAGGTGGATGGCTACACCTTC.

This clonotype was picked up one time. The chain links TRBV4-1 to TRBJ2-3; TRBD2 matches 10 bases. This CDR3 has 15 residues. Losses at the gene ends were 4 bases for V and 8 bases for J; bases not matched to a gene: 9. Germline V gene data show CDR1 as MGHRA and CDR2 as YSYEKL. This CDR3 is CASSLSGGPSGTQYF. Written as DNA, the CDR3 is TGCGCCAGCAGCCTTAGCGGGGGGCCGTCCGGTACGCAGTATTTT.

The chain joins TRBV30 to TRBJ2-1; no firm D call. The CDR3 runs 15 residues. V shed 4 bases and J shed 2 bases, with 15 bases lying between them. The germline gives CDR1 GTSNPN, CDR2 SVGIG (reference sequence). CDR3 sequence reads: CAWIVKRVTYNEQFF. The CDR3 DNA reads TGTGCCTGGATAGTTAAACGGGTTACCTACAATGAGCAGTTCTTC.

This sequence joins TRBV7-8 and TRBJ1-5, with D perhaps matching TRBD1 (5 bases). The V gene's germline CDR1 is SGHVS and CDR2 FQNEAQ. The CDR3 consists of 15 residues. Trimming removed 1 base at V and 2 bases at J, with 9 bases between. The CDR3 region has the DNA TGTGCCAGCAGCTTAGGGGGCATGGGCAATCAGCCCCAGCATTTT. This codes for CASSLGGMGNQPQHF.

The genes are TRBV7-8 and TRBJ1-1; D may be TRBD1 (5 bases). CDR1 is SGHVS and CDR2 is FQNEAQ in the germline V gene. V was cut by 5 bases and J by 0 bases, with 10 bases left in between. The CDR3 runs 14 residues. In DNA form, the CDR3 reads TGTGCCAGCAGCCGCGACAGATTGAACACTGAAGCTTTCTTT. Amino acid sequence: CASSRDRLNTEAFF.

J is TRBJ2-5 and V is TRBV20-1, with TRBD2 identical over 15 bases. Per the germline V gene, CDR1 is DFQATT and CDR2 is SNEGSKA (reference sequence). V was clipped by 5 bases and J by 2 bases; unmatched bases: 6. This CDR3 has 16 residues. The CDR3 sequence: CSAYGLAGGIQETQYF. CDR3 in DNA: TGCAGTGCTTATGGACTAGCGGGGGGGATTCAAGAGACCCAGTACTTC.

The genes are TRBV7-2 and TRBJ1-5; D remains ambiguous. The CDR3 has 14 amino acids. The V and J ends lost 3 bases and 5 bases respectively, with 11 bases between them. Germline-derived CDR1 and CDR2 are SGHTA and FQGNSA. The CDR3, as DNA: TGTGCCAGCAGCTTCCCGGGTCCGTATCAGCCCCAGCATTTT. Its translation is CASSFPGPYQPQHF.